The source of this T cell receptor (beta chain) is a study of cytomegalovirus exposure and HLA in healthy donors. Of note for this clone: Its antigen remains unknown.

The CDR3 runs to 16 residues. Looked up from germline, CDR1 is MDHEN and CDR2 is SYDVKM. The ends were cut back, 7 bases at V and 0 bases at J, with 18 bases in the middle. Primers: 60 Vbeta forward and 13 Jbeta reverse. The method was immunoSEQ multiplex PCR; TCRdb's version includes in-frame clones alone and lacks a portion of them. The table shows approximately 150,000 clones, with about four fifths occurring only once. At the time of sampling, donors were nominally healthy, though unrecorded immune exposures were likely. Study-wide points: One cluster of highly shared sequence variants probably arose as a sequencing artifact.

The chain uses TRBV28 and TRBJ1-2; D possibly corresponds to TRBD1 (6 bases). This clonotype was sampled from a man aged 18 to 30 in good health and CMV-seronegative. The sequencing sample was made of PBMCs. The CDR3 sequence is CASIQLRDTTNYGYTF. The DNA for the CDR3 is TGTGCCAGCATTCAACTCCGGGACACGACTAACTATGGCTACACCTTC.